The entry that follows covers one TCR beta chain sequence. Here immunoSEQ multiplex PCR was the method, and the copy in TCRdb shows in-frame clones only, minus some. The table has 65,000 to 95,000 clones, roughly 89% seen once. The data belong to a study of OX40 agonist ivuxolimab in advanced cancers. Turning to the study itself: Participants, 80% to 90% male, averaged around 60 years of age, ranging from roughly 20 to 80.

This TCR was recovered from an adult with an advanced solid tumor such as melanoma, head and neck, liver or kidney cancer. The sequenced sample was CD4+ or CD8+ T cells sorted from blood, obtained in a trial of the OX40 agonist ivuxolimab.

The chain's CDR3 is CASSPSSYEQYF. The CDR3 bases are TGTGCCAGCTCCCCCAGCTCCTACGAGCAGTACTTC. J is TRBJ2-7 and V is TRBV25-1; D is undetermined. The CDR3 runs 12 residues. The V and J ends lost 8 bases and 0 bases respectively, with 8 bases between them. Per germline, CDR1 MGHDK and CDR2 SYGVNS.